The 32 T cell receptor beta chains presented below share a single source sample, sequenced in a study of cytomegalovirus exposure and HLA in healthy donors (dated by TCRdb to the late 2010s). The library was produced with the immunoSEQ multiplex PCR assay. The multiplex PCR relied on a mix of 60 forward primers for TCR Vbeta segments and 13 reverse primers for TCR Jbeta segments. This is the immuneACCESS table as TCRdb keeps it, with only in-frame sequences that have V and J called. A part of the clones is gone; compared with another copy, unresolved V genes explain less than half, and the rest is unexplained. In all, the sample holds 13,000 to 15,000 clones, and around 58% of those were seen once. Roughly 18% of the sample lies in the top ten. Sequencing was done on a sample of PBMCs. These receptors all come from a woman between 50 and 59 years old in good health and CMV-seropositive.

A remark on this clone: The same CDR3 can be traced to other DNA sequences in this sample. This chain joins TRBV9 and TRBJ1-4; D gene uncertain. Trimming left V 0 bases short and J 3 bases short, with 9 bases between. Germline CDR1 is SGDLS and CDR2 is YYNGEE. The CDR3 is 15 amino acids. The CDR3 is CASSVEEGANEKLFF. CDR3 DNA: TGTGCCAGCAGCGTAGAGGAGGGAGCTAATGAAAAACTGTTTTTT. Variable domain in full (rest from reference TRBV9 and TRBJ1-4): DSGVTQTPKHLITATGQRVTLRCSPRSGDLSVYWYQQSLDQGLQFLIQYYNGEERAKGNILERFSAQQFPDLHSELNLSSLELGDSALYFCASSVEEGANEKLFFGSGTQLSVL.

The CDR3 nucleotides read TGTGCCAGCAGCCAAGTCCTCAGGGGCGAGCAGTTCTTC. Translated: CASSQVLRGEQFF. The chain couples TRBV14 to TRBJ2-1, with D possibly matching TRBD1 (6 bases). The V end lost 1 base, the J end lost 10 bases, and 11 bases lay between the germline ends. The CDR3 has 13 residues. The germline V gene has CDR1 SGHDN and CDR2 FVKESK. Full variable domain (outside the CDR3, taken from reference TRBV14 and TRBJ2-1): EAGVTQFPSHSVIEKGQTVTLRCDPISGHDNLYWYRRVMGKEIKFLLHFVKESKQDESGMPNNRFLAERTGGTYSTLKVQPAELEDSGVYFCASSQVLRGEQFFGPGTRLTVL.

The gene calls are TRBV7-8 and TRBJ1-2; 9 bases agree with TRBD1. This CDR3 comprises 17 residues. CDR1 is SGHVS and CDR2 is FQNEAQ in the germline V gene. The junction had 10 bases not matched to a gene; V was cut back by 1 base and J by 4 bases. This CDR3 is CASSLDVQGAQGYGYTF. Here the CDR3 DNA reads TGTGCCAGCAGCTTAGATGTACAGGGGGCTCAAGGCTATGGCTACACCTTC.

The rearrangement uses TRBV27 and TRBJ1-5; TRBD1 is a possible D gene (6 bases). In germline, CDR1 is MNHEY, CDR2 SMNVEV (reference sequence). The CDR3 covers 13 residues. Trimming took 5 bases from V and 3 from J, leaving 8 bases between them. CDR3 sequence (DNA): TGTGCCAGCAGTACAGGGTACAATCAGCCCCAGCATTTT. The encoded protein is CASSTGYNQPQHF.

The rearrangement joins TRBV6-5 to TRBJ2-7, with a weak D call TRBD2 (5 bases). Trimming took 3 bases from V and 4 from J, leaving 13 bases between them. CDR3 length equals 14 residues. Germline V CDR1 and CDR2: MNHEY, SVGAGI. Here the CDR3 DNA reads TGTGCCAGCAGTTATCCGGGGTTACCGTACGAGCAGTACTTC. Translation: CASSYPGLPYEQYF.

This clone is medium-sized (0.01 to 0.1%) within its sample. This chain links TRBV10-3 with TRBJ1-1; D gene ambiguous. This CDR3 region has 14 residues. V was trimmed by 2 bases and J by 8 bases, leaving 15 bases between them. CDR1 is ENHRY and CDR2 is SYGVKD in the germline V gene. CDR3 residues: CAISEDPRRGEAFF. The CDR3 DNA sequence: TGTGCCATCAGTGAGGACCCCAGGCGTGGGGAAGCTTTCTTT.

The chain recombines TRBV6-5 with TRBJ2-7; no clear D. The V gene's germline CDR1 is MNHEY and CDR2 SVGAGI. This CDR3 region has 12 residues. V lost 4 bases and J lost 1, with 5 bases in between. Here the CDR3 reads CASSSVSYEQYF. Written as DNA, the CDR3 is TGTGCCAGCAGTTCCGTTTCCTACGAGCAGTACTTC.

V is TRBV7-6 and J is TRBJ1-5; D unresolved. Per germline, CDR1 SGHVS and CDR2 FNYEAQ. V was pared by 0 bases and J by 9 bases, with 6 bases between. The CDR3 covers 12 residues. CDR3: CASSLASGPQHF. In DNA form, the CDR3 reads TGTGCCAGCAGCTTAGCATCCGGGCCCCAGCATTTT. Combining the CDR3 with reference TRBV7-6 and TRBJ1-5 gives the whole variable domain GAGVSQSPRYKVTKRGQDVALRCDPISGHVSLYWYRQALGQGPEFLTYFNYEAQQDKSGLPNDRFSAERPEGSISTLTIQRTEQRDSAMYRCASSLASGPQHFGDGTRLSIL.

The genes are TRBV7-9 and TRBJ1-1; D unresolved. This CDR3 comprises 13 residues. Germline CDR1 and CDR2: SEHNR and FQNEAQ (reference sequence). Trimming took 1 base from V and 7 from J, leaving 10 bases between them. In nucleotides, the CDR3 is TGTGCCAGCAGCTTAGGAGGGTGGGATGAAGCTTTCTTT. This sequence encodes CASSLGGWDEAFF.

This clone was seen more than once but under ten times. V usage is TRBV27 and J usage is TRBJ2-1; no clear D gene. V shed 3 bases and J shed 12 bases, with 15 bases lying between them. Per the germline V gene, CDR1 is MNHEY and CDR2 is SMNVEV (reference sequence). The CDR3 has 13 amino acids. CDR3 DNA: TGTGCCAGCAGTTTGGTTATGTTGGGCCTGCAGTTCTTC. This encodes CASSLVMLGLQFF.

The V and J genes are TRBV30 and TRBJ2-5; D is possibly TRBD2 (6 bases). Trimming took 5 bases from V and 2 from J, leaving 6 bases between them. This CDR3 has 11 amino acids. Germline V lookup: CDR1 GTSNPN, CDR2 SVGIG (reference sequence). CDR3 residues: CAWREQETQYF. The DNA of the CDR3 is TGTGCCTGGCGGGAGCAAGAGACCCAGTACTTC. Full variable domain (outside the CDR3, taken from reference TRBV30 and TRBJ2-5): SQTIHQWPATLVQPVGSPLSLECTVEGTSNPNLYWYRQAAGRGLQLLFYSVGIGQISSEVPQNLSASRPQDRQFILSSKKLLLSDSGFYLCAWREQETQYFGPGTRLLVL.

The chain links TRBV30 to TRBJ2-1; D not resolved. V was shortened by 2 bases and J by 9 bases, with 8 bases between the two germline ends. Germline V CDR1 and CDR2: GTSNPN, SVGIG (reference sequence). CDR3 size: 11 residues. The CDR3 region is CAWSSAAEQFF. The CDR3 DNA reads as TGTGCCTGGAGTAGCGCCGCTGAGCAGTTCTTC.

Only a few counts were recorded for this clone. The V gene is TRBV29-1, the J gene TRBJ2-7; TRBD2 matches at 12 bases. Germline V gene sequence: CDR1 SQVTM, CDR2 ANQGSEA. This CDR3 comprises 16 residues. With V trimmed by 1 base and J by 0 bases, 4 bases remained unmatched. The CDR3 is CSVEAGLAGTSYEQYF. As DNA, the CDR3 is TGCAGCGTTGAAGCCGGACTAGCGGGGACCTCCTACGAGCAGTACTTC.

The chain joins TRBV30 to TRBJ1-2; D might be TRBD1 (5 bases). Germline loops: CDR1 GTSNPN, CDR2 SVGIG (reference sequence). The CDR3 spans 14 residues. Trimming removed 1 base from V and 6 bases from J, with 15 bases in between. This CDR3 reads CAWSDGARRDGYTF. The CDR3 nucleotides read TGTGCCTGGAGTGATGGGGCGAGGAGGGATGGCTACACCTTC.

The chain couples TRBV28 to TRBJ1-5; D possibly corresponds to TRBD1 (6 bases). This CDR3 comprises 13 residues. Germline V gene sequence: CDR1 MDHEN, CDR2 SYDVKM. The V end was cut by 1 base, the J end by 7 bases, with 8 bases between. The DNA for the CDR3 is TGTGCCAGCAGTTTATTAGGGGGACAGCCCCAGCATTTT. Residues: CASSLLGGQPQHF.

This sequence joins TRBV15 and TRBJ1-5; D is uncertain. V was clipped by 0 bases and J by 8 bases, with 5 bases between them. The V gene's germline CDR1 is LNHNV and CDR2 YYDKDF (reference sequence). The CDR3 is 12 residues long. CDR3 loop: CATSRDPEPQHF. The CDR3 nucleotides are TGTGCCACCAGCAGAGATCCGGAGCCCCAGCATTTT.

J is TRBJ2-3 and V is TRBV18, with 9 bases fitting TRBD2. The CDR3 sequence is 14 residues long. Germline V gene data show CDR1 as KGHSH and CDR2 as LQKENI. After removal of 4 bases from V and 7 bases from J, the junction contained 6 bases not matched to a gene. This chain's CDR3 is CASSQREVGNTQYF. CDR3 nucleotides: TGTGCCAGCTCACAGCGGGAGGTTGGGAATACGCAGTATTTT.

The chain links TRBV6-6 to TRBJ1-4, with TRBD1 identical over 7 bases. The germline gives CDR1 MNHNY, CDR2 SVGAGI (reference sequence). This CDR3 contains 13 residues. The CDR3 protein is CAIGDSPNEKLFF. DNA for the CDR3: TGTGCGATAGGGGACAGTCCTAATGAAAAACTGTTTTTT.

The V gene is TRBV6-6, the J gene TRBJ2-2, with 8 nucleotides matching TRBD1. Germline CDR1 reads MNHNY; CDR2 reads SVGAGI (reference sequence). V shed 7 bases and J 1 base; nucleotides not matched to a gene: 5. This CDR3 contains 15 residues. The CDR3 nucleotides are TGTGCCAGCAAGCAGGGGGCGAGGAACACCGGGGAGCTGTTTTTT. It specifies CASKQGARNTGELFF.

This chain joins TRBV30 and TRBJ1-2, with 7 bases lining up with TRBD1. The junction had 3 bases not matched to a gene; V was cut back by 5 bases and J by 3 bases. Germline V CDR1 and CDR2: GTSNPN, SVGIG (reference sequence). The CDR3 has 12 residues. CDR3 DNA sequence: TGTGCCTGGGATGGACAGGACTATGGCTACACCTTC. Translating gives CAWDGQDYGYTF.

V usage is TRBV6-5 and J usage is TRBJ2-1, with D possibly TRBD2 on 6 matching bases. Germline CDR1 and CDR2: MNHEY and SVGAGI. The V end was cut by 2 bases, the J end by 0 bases, with 8 bases between. The CDR3 length is 15 residues. The CDR3 reads CASSYHGSSYNEQFF. The CDR3 DNA sequence: TGTGCCAGCAGTTACCACGGGAGCTCCTACAATGAGCAGTTCTTC.

The V gene is TRBV13, the J gene TRBJ2-1; 9 positions match TRBD2. CDR1 and CDR2 from the germline V gene are PRHDT and FYEKMQ (reference sequence). This CDR3 contains 17 residues. J lost 4 bases, V lost 1 base, and 8 bases had no gene match. CDR3 sequence reads: CASSLDREREVYNEQFF. CDR3 nucleotides: TGTGCCAGCAGCTTAGACAGGGAGCGGGAGGTTTACAATGAGCAGTTCTTC. The full variable domain, completed using reference TRBV13 and TRBJ2-1, is AAGVIQSPRHLIKEKRETATLKCYPIPRHDTVYWYQQGPGQDPQFLISFYEKMQSDKGSIPDRFSAQQFSDYHSELNMSSLELGDSALYFCASSLDREREVYNEQFFGPGTRLTVL.

This clone came up a few times. The V call is TRBV4-2, the J call TRBJ2-2; D may be TRBD2 (5 bases). This CDR3 has 15 residues. Germline values: CDR1 LGHNA, CDR2 YNFKEQ. The V and J ends lost 0 bases and 5 bases respectively, with 10 bases between them. The CDR3: CASSQELDSTGELFF. The CDR3 nucleotides are TGTGCCAGCAGCCAAGAACTAGATTCAACCGGGGAGCTGTTTTTT.

This clone is termed medium-sized. The chain combines TRBV23-1 with TRBJ2-5; possible D gene TRBD1, 5 bases. TRBV23-1 is labeled an ORF, and its function is uncertain. V lost 2 bases, J lost 4 bases, and 5 bases lay in between. The CDR3 extends over 12 amino acids. The CDR3 sequence is CASSQQGETQYF. CDR3 coding DNA: TGCGCCAGCAGTCAACAGGGAGAGACCCAGTACTTC.

The chain is built from TRBV4-2 and TRBJ2-2, with 7 bases lining up with TRBD2. The germline CDR1 and CDR2 sequences are LGHNA and YNFKEQ. CDR3 size: 16 residues. V lost 1 base to trimming and J lost 4 bases; unmatched junction nucleotides: 6. The CDR3 loop is CASSQGSGGSTGELFF. Written as DNA, the CDR3 is TGTGCCAGCAGCCAAGGGTCGGGCGGGAGCACCGGGGAGCTGTTTTTT.

The V gene is TRBV10-3, the J gene TRBJ2-7; 11 bases agree with TRBD2. The CDR3 length is 14 residues. The V segment lost 4 bases and the J segment 7 bases; nucleotides outside the gene matches: 6. Germline V CDR1 and CDR2: ENHRY, SYGVKD. CDR3 in amino acids: CAISGASGGREQYF. The DNA of the CDR3 is TGTGCCATCAGTGGTGCTAGCGGGGGGAGGGAGCAGTACTTC.

The chain is built from TRBV6-1 and TRBJ2-7; D might be TRBD1 (6 bases). The CDR3 is 14 residues long. Trimming shortened V by 5 bases and J by 4 bases, and 15 bases separated the two germline ends. CDR1 is MNHNS and CDR2 is SASEGT in the germline V gene. For the CDR3, the DNA is TGTGCCAGCAGTTTCCGGACAGATAGTTACGAGCAGTACTTC. Its protein is CASSFRTDSYEQYF.

This chain uses TRBV7-8 with TRBJ1-1; D not certain. Trimming removed 2 bases at V and 1 base at J, with 8 bases between. The germline V gene has CDR1 SGHVS and CDR2 FQNEAQ. CDR3 length: 14 residues. The CDR3 is CASSLRVGNTEAFF. The CDR3 DNA reads as TGTGCCAGCAGCTTACGGGTTGGGAACACTGAAGCTTTCTTT.

V usage is TRBV28 and J usage is TRBJ1-4, with unresolved D. The CDR3 covers 14 residues. The V end was cut by 6 bases, the J end by 0 bases, with 8 bases between. Germline V gene lookup returns CDR1 MDHEN and CDR2 SYDVKM. The CDR3: CASRAVATNEKLFF. For the CDR3, the DNA is TGTGCCAGCAGAGCTGTTGCAACTAATGAAAAACTGTTTTTT. Using reference TRBV28 and TRBJ1-4 for the parts outside the CDR3, the full variable domain is DVKVTQSSRYLVKRTGEKVFLECVQDMDHENMFWYRQDPGLGLRLIYFSYDVKMKEKGDIPEGYSVSREKKERFSLILESASTNQTSMYLCASRAVATNEKLFFGSGTQLSVL.

The CDR3 protein is CASSLTGATYEQYF. Here the CDR3 DNA reads TGCGCCAGCAGCTTGACAGGGGCAACCTACGAGCAGTACTTC. The V gene is TRBV5-1, the J gene TRBJ2-7, with 7 bases lining up with TRBD1. With 1 base clipped from V and 2 bases from J, the junction kept 3 bases outside the gene matches. CDR3 size: 14 residues. Germline loops: CDR1 SGHRS, CDR2 YFSETQ.

As concerns this clone: This likely comes from a read error, as the CDR3 has no conserved phenylalanine or tryptophan at its end. J is TRBJ2-3 and V is TRBV6-4; 11 bases fit TRBD2. Germline values: CDR1 MRHNA, CDR2 SNTAGT. This CDR3 contains 14 residues. The V and J ends lost 2 bases and 5 bases, in that order; junction bases with no gene match: 0. CDR3 protein: CASSDGLAGDTQYV. Written as DNA, the CDR3 is TGTGCCAGCAGTGACGGACTAGCGGGAGATACGCAGTATGTT.

The chain has TRBV14 and TRBJ2-5, with 9 positions matching TRBD1. Per germline, CDR1 SGHDN and CDR2 FVKESK. V trimming: 6 bases; J trimming: 1 base; junction bases outside the gene matches: 12. The CDR3 is 17 amino acids. Written as DNA, the CDR3 is TGTGCCAGCAGTCCAGGTGGGAGACAGGGGGGCCAAGAGACCCAGTACTTC. This gives the protein CASSPGGRQGGQETQYF.